A selection of T cell receptor beta chains follows, all from one sample in a study of T cell changes during pregnancy in multiple sclerosis. TCRdb's copy holds only in-frame clones and misses some; the assay was immunoSEQ multiplex PCR. The data contain tens of thousands of clones, roughly 92% of them seen just once; the ten biggest clones take up roughly 0.81%. The input for sequencing was CD4+ T cells from peripheral blood mononuclear cells, taken in the third trimester of pregnancy. Receptors were obtained from a female donor with multiple sclerosis, enrolled in a pregnancy study. Both conserved end residues are part of each CDR3. D genes are given only for firm matches. Where a row states a size, it is once, few, many or the class of an expanded clone; other rows omit it.

v_call: TRBV18
clone_size: NA
d_call: NA
j_call: TRBJ1-6
cdr3_aa: CASSPGPGKNSPLHF
cdr3_nt: TGTGCCAGCTCACCAGGACCGGGAAAGAATTCACCCCTCCACTTT

v_call: TRBV7-2
clone_size: NA
d_call: NA
j_call: TRBJ1-2
cdr3_aa: CASSLDRTANGYTF
cdr3_nt: TGTGCCAGCAGCTTAGATAGGACAGCGAATGGCTACACCTTC

v_call: TRBV5-5
clone_size: NA
d_call: TRBD2
j_call: TRBJ2-5
cdr3_aa: CASSLPPEGRGAQETQYF
cdr3_nt: TGTGCCAGCAGCCTTCCTCCAGAAGGGCGGGGGGCCCAAGAGACCCAGTACTTC

v_call: TRBV6-5
clone_size: NA
d_call: TRBD2
j_call: TRBJ2-3
cdr3_aa: CASSYVLAGGTDTQYF
cdr3_nt: TGTGCCAGCAGTTACGTACTAGCGGGGGGAACAGATACGCAGTATTTT

v_call: TRBV6-5
clone_size: NA
d_call: TRBD2
j_call: TRBJ2-7
cdr3_aa: CASSRPSGNSYEQYF
cdr3_nt: TGTGCCAGCAGTCGGCCCAGCGGGAACTCCTACGAGCAGTACTTC

v_call: TRBV6-5
clone_size: NA
d_call: NA
j_call: TRBJ1-2
cdr3_aa: CASSSRQGYGYTF
cdr3_nt: TGTGCCAGCAGTTCGCGGCAGGGTTATGGCTACACCTTC

v_call: TRBV6-5
clone_size: NA
d_call: NA
j_call: TRBJ1-2
cdr3_aa: CASSLPGIGGYTF
cdr3_nt: TGTGCCAGCAGTTTGCCGGGTATCGGAGGCTACACCTTC

v_call: TRBV7-2
clone_size: NA
d_call: TRBD2
j_call: TRBJ2-3
cdr3_aa: CASSFNGGGLIDTQYF
cdr3_nt: TGTGCCAGCAGCTTTAACGGGGGGGGGCTAATAGATACGCAGTATTTT

v_call: TRBV18
clone_size: NA
d_call: NA
j_call: TRBJ1-3
cdr3_aa: CASSRTGQGTSSGNTIYF
cdr3_nt: TGTGCCAGCTCCCGAACCGGGCAGGGGACCTCCTCTGGAAACACCATATATTTT

v_call: TRBV5-1
clone_size: NA
d_call: NA
j_call: TRBJ1-1
cdr3_aa: CASSSPQAMNTEAFF
cdr3_nt: TGCGCCAGCAGCTCCCCACAGGCTATGAACACTGAAGCTTTCTTT

v_call: TRBV6-1
clone_size: NA
d_call: TRBD1
j_call: TRBJ2-7
cdr3_aa: CASSEHSYGQGVYYEQYF
cdr3_nt: TGTGCCAGCAGTGAACATTCTTACGGACAGGGGGTCTACTACGAGCAGTACTTC

v_call: TRBV27
clone_size: NA
d_call: TRBD1
j_call: TRBJ1-3
cdr3_aa: CASSPRTGKANTIYF
cdr3_nt: TGTGCCAGCAGTCCCAGGACAGGGAAGGCAAACACCATATATTTT

v_call: TRBV9
clone_size: NA
d_call: TRBD1
j_call: TRBJ2-7
cdr3_aa: CASSVDHRGSYEQYF
cdr3_nt: TGTGCCAGCAGCGTAGACCACAGGGGATCCTACGAGCAGTACTTC

v_call: TRBV28
clone_size: NA
d_call: NA
j_call: TRBJ2-3
cdr3_aa: CASSLEGGRLFTDTQYF
cdr3_nt: TGTGCCAGCAGTTTGGAGGGGGGGCGGTTATTCACAGATACGCAGTATTTT

v_call: TRBV15
clone_size: NA
d_call: NA
j_call: TRBJ1-2
cdr3_aa: CATSSSGGTVYGYTF
cdr3_nt: TGTGCCACCAGCTCGTCGGGGGGGACGGTCTATGGCTACACCTTC

v_call: TRBV6-1
clone_size: few
d_call: NA
j_call: TRBJ1-1
cdr3_aa: CASSAVSLNTEAFF
cdr3_nt: TGTGCCAGCAGTGCCGTCTCGTTGAACACTGAAGCTTTCTTT

v_call: TRBV7-2
clone_size: NA
d_call: TRBD2
j_call: TRBJ2-2
cdr3_aa: CASSLAGGAFPGELFF
cdr3_nt: TGTGCCAGCAGCTTAGCCGGGGGGGCCTTCCCCGGGGAGCTGTTTTTT

v_call: TRBV5-1
clone_size: NA
d_call: TRBD1
j_call: TRBJ2-5
cdr3_aa: CASSWTGTGGQETQYF
cdr3_nt: TGCGCCAGCAGCTGGACCGGGACAGGGGGCCAAGAGACCCAGTACTTC

v_call: TRBV18
clone_size: NA
d_call: TRBD2
j_call: TRBJ2-2
cdr3_aa: CASSPQRGRNTGELFF
cdr3_nt: TGTGCCAGCTCACCCCAGCGGGGGCGGAACACCGGGGAGCTGTTTTTT

v_call: TRBV29-1
clone_size: NA
d_call: TRBD2
j_call: TRBJ2-1
cdr3_aa: CSVGWGLVPYNEQFF
cdr3_nt: TGCAGCGTTGGTTGGGGACTAGTTCCCTACAATGAGCAGTTCTTC

v_call: TRBV27
clone_size: NA
d_call: NA
j_call: TRBJ2-7
cdr3_aa: CASSSTYGSYEQYF
cdr3_nt: TGTGCCAGCAGTTCTACTTACGGTTCCTACGAGCAGTACTTC

v_call: TRBV10-3
clone_size: NA
d_call: TRBD1
j_call: TRBJ2-2
cdr3_aa: CAISLGQATNTGELFF
cdr3_nt: TGTGCCATCAGCCTCGGACAGGCGACGAACACCGGGGAGCTGTTTTTT

v_call: TRBV5-6
clone_size: NA
d_call: NA
j_call: TRBJ2-2
cdr3_aa: CASSLSRGLNTGELFF
cdr3_nt: TGTGCCAGCAGCTTGTCCCGAGGACTGAACACCGGGGAGCTGTTTTTT

v_call: TRBV7-2
clone_size: NA
d_call: NA
j_call: TRBJ2-5
cdr3_aa: CASSFGWASETQYF
cdr3_nt: TGTGCCAGCAGCTTTGGGTGGGCTAGCGAGACCCAGTACTTC

v_call: TRBV18
clone_size: NA
d_call: TRBD1
j_call: TRBJ2-7
cdr3_aa: CASSPIGTGGSEQYF
cdr3_nt: TGTGCCAGCTCACCAATCGGGACAGGGGGGTCCGAGCAGTACTTC

v_call: TRBV6-5
clone_size: medium-sized
d_call: NA
j_call: TRBJ2-7
cdr3_aa: CASSGLASYEQYF
cdr3_nt: TGTGCCAGCTCGGGACTTGCATCCTACGAGCAGTACTTC

v_call: TRBV30
clone_size: once
d_call: NA
j_call: TRBJ2-1
cdr3_aa: CAWRIGNEQFF
cdr3_nt: TGTGCCTGGAGGATCGGCAATGAGCAGTTCTTC

v_call: TRBV6-5
clone_size: NA
d_call: TRBD1
j_call: TRBJ2-7
cdr3_aa: CASSYHGTAGEQYF
cdr3_nt: TGTGCCAGCAGTTACCACGGGACAGCAGGAGAGCAGTACTTC

v_call: TRBV7-2
clone_size: NA
d_call: TRBD1
j_call: TRBJ1-1
cdr3_aa: CASRPRQGISTEAFF
cdr3_nt: TGTGCCAGCAGACCAAGACAGGGGATTAGCACTGAAGCTTTCTTT

v_call: TRBV18
clone_size: NA
d_call: NA
j_call: TRBJ1-5
cdr3_aa: CASSQAGPNQPQHF
cdr3_nt: TGTGCCAGCTCACAGGCAGGGCCCAATCAGCCCCAGCATTTT

v_call: TRBV18
clone_size: NA
d_call: TRBD2
j_call: TRBJ2-1
cdr3_aa: CASSRTGGFNEQFF
cdr3_nt: TGTGCCAGCTCGCGGACGGGGGGGTTCAATGAGCAGTTCTTC

v_call: TRBV6-5
clone_size: NA
d_call: NA
j_call: TRBJ1-6
cdr3_aa: CASNQDRSNSPLHF
cdr3_nt: TGTGCCAGCAACCAGGACAGAAGTAATTCACCCCTCCACTTT

v_call: TRBV4-1
clone_size: NA
d_call: TRBD1
j_call: TRBJ2-4
cdr3_aa: CASSHLDRDGGNIQYF
cdr3_nt: TGCGCCAGCAGCCACCTTGACAGGGATGGAGGAAACATTCAGTACTTC

v_call: TRBV18
clone_size: NA
d_call: NA
j_call: TRBJ1-4
cdr3_aa: CASSRGEKLFF
cdr3_nt: TGTGCCAGCTCACGAGGTGAAAAACTGTTTTTT

v_call: TRBV6-5
clone_size: once
d_call: NA
j_call: TRBJ1-3
cdr3_aa: CASSWMEGGAGNTIYF
cdr3_nt: TGTGCCAGCAGTTGGATGGAAGGGGGTGCTGGAAACACCATATATTTT

v_call: TRBV5-1
clone_size: NA
d_call: TRBD2
j_call: TRBJ2-2
cdr3_aa: CASSLSGGKTGELFF
cdr3_nt: TGCGCCAGCAGCTTGAGCGGGGGAAAAACCGGGGAGCTGTTTTTT

v_call: TRBV2
clone_size: NA
d_call: NA
j_call: TRBJ1-1
cdr3_aa: CASRREGDTEAFF
cdr3_nt: TGTGCCAGCAGGAGGGAGGGGGACACTGAAGCTTTCTTT

v_call: TRBV15
clone_size: NA
d_call: NA
j_call: TRBJ2-7
cdr3_aa: CATSRYWQGEYEQYF
cdr3_nt: TGTGCCACCAGCAGATACTGGCAGGGCGAGTACGAGCAGTACTTC

v_call: TRBV15
clone_size: NA
d_call: TRBD1
j_call: TRBJ2-1
cdr3_aa: CAARDRGGNEQFF
cdr3_nt: TGTGCCGCTCGGGACAGGGGTGGGAATGAGCAGTTCTTC

v_call: TRBV6-6
clone_size: NA
d_call: NA
j_call: TRBJ1-4
cdr3_aa: CASSSTATNEKLFF
cdr3_nt: TGTGCCAGCAGTTCGACAGCAACTAATGAAAAACTGTTTTTT

v_call: TRBV9
clone_size: NA
d_call: TRBD2
j_call: TRBJ2-1
cdr3_aa: CASSVLAGWGNEQFF
cdr3_nt: TGTGCCAGCAGCGTACTAGCGGGGTGGGGGAATGAGCAGTTCTTC

v_call: TRBV18
clone_size: NA
d_call: NA
j_call: TRBJ1-2
cdr3_aa: CASSPSQGRGGYTF
cdr3_nt: TGTGCCAGCTCACCTTCTCAGGGGAGAGGTGGCTACACCTTC

v_call: TRBV14
clone_size: few
d_call: NA
j_call: TRBJ2-1
cdr3_aa: CASSQEPQGRVNEQFF
cdr3_nt: TGTGCCAGCAGCCAAGAACCCCAGGGTAGGGTCAATGAGCAGTTCTTC

v_call: TRBV7-2
clone_size: NA
d_call: TRBD1
j_call: TRBJ1-6
cdr3_aa: CASSSRQGFGSNSPLHF
cdr3_nt: TGTGCCAGCAGCTCCAGACAGGGTTTCGGCAGTAATTCACCCCTCCACTTT

v_call: TRBV6-6
clone_size: NA
d_call: TRBD2
j_call: TRBJ2-1
cdr3_aa: CASSYSSSGGADEQFF
cdr3_nt: TGTGCCAGCAGTTACTCGTCCAGCGGGGGGGCCGATGAGCAGTTCTTC

v_call: TRBV12-5
clone_size: NA
d_call: NA
j_call: TRBJ1-6
cdr3_aa: CASAPGDGYNSPLHF
cdr3_nt: TGTGCTAGTGCCCCCGGGGATGGCTATAATTCACCCCTCCACTTT

v_call: TRBV6-1
clone_size: once
d_call: TRBD1
j_call: TRBJ1-5
cdr3_aa: CASSGGQASNQPQHF
cdr3_nt: TGTGCCAGCAGCGGGGGACAGGCCAGCAATCAGCCCCAGCATTTT

v_call: TRBV9
clone_size: NA
d_call: NA
j_call: TRBJ1-4
cdr3_aa: CASSGRGSPNEKLFF
cdr3_nt: TGTGCCAGCAGCGGCCGCGGGTCCCCTAATGAAAAACTGTTTTTT

v_call: TRBV7-2
clone_size: NA
d_call: NA
j_call: TRBJ2-3
cdr3_aa: CASSFRRGGDTQYF
cdr3_nt: TGTGCCAGCAGCTTTAGAAGGGGAGGAGATACGCAGTATTTT

v_call: TRBV7-2
clone_size: NA
d_call: NA
j_call: TRBJ2-1
cdr3_aa: CASSLGGVNEQFF
cdr3_nt: TGTGCCAGCAGCTTAGGGGGCGTCAATGAGCAGTTCTTC

v_call: TRBV2
clone_size: NA
d_call: NA
j_call: TRBJ2-5
cdr3_aa: CASRLRRDQETQYF
cdr3_nt: TGTGCCAGCAGGCTCAGACGGGACCAAGAGACCCAGTACTTC

v_call: TRBV5-8
clone_size: NA
d_call: TRBD2
j_call: TRBJ2-7
cdr3_aa: CASSHGREASYEQYF
cdr3_nt: TGTGCCAGCAGCCATGGGAGGGAGGCAAGCTACGAGCAGTACTTC

v_call: TRBV5-6
clone_size: NA
d_call: TRBD1
j_call: TRBJ2-7
cdr3_aa: CASSFGATRTGRGEQYF
cdr3_nt: TGTGCCAGCAGCTTCGGAGCTACTCGGACAGGCCGCGGGGAGCAGTACTTC

v_call: TRBV27
clone_size: NA
d_call: NA
j_call: TRBJ1-6
cdr3_aa: CASSFLLSPLHF
cdr3_nt: TGTGCCAGCAGTTTCCTCCTTTCACCCCTCCACTTT

v_call: TRBV7-9
clone_size: NA
d_call: TRBD1
j_call: TRBJ1-4
cdr3_aa: CASSLVGTGRSATNEKLFF
cdr3_nt: TGTGCCAGCAGCTTAGTCGGGACAGGGAGGTCCGCAACTAATGAAAAACTGTTTTTT

v_call: TRBV2
clone_size: NA
d_call: TRBD1
j_call: TRBJ1-5
cdr3_aa: CASSPRDRTQPQHF
cdr3_nt: TGTGCCAGCAGTCCCCGGGACAGGACCCAGCCCCAGCATTTT

v_call: TRBV5-4
clone_size: NA
d_call: TRBD2
j_call: TRBJ2-5
cdr3_aa: CASSLGLAGGRGTQYF
cdr3_nt: TGTGCCAGCAGCCTCGGGCTAGCGGGGGGGCGGGGGACCCAGTACTTC

v_call: TRBV6-1
clone_size: NA
d_call: TRBD1
j_call: TRBJ1-5
cdr3_aa: CASIVGTEIGAQHF
cdr3_nt: TGTGCCAGCATTGTAGGGACAGAAATTGGGGCCCAGCATTTT